The 25 T cell receptor beta chains listed next were all sequenced from one sample in a study of cytomegalovirus exposure and HLA in healthy donors (dated by TCRdb to 2016 to 2017). Receptor amplification or capture employed the immunoSEQ multiplex PCR assay. TCRdb carries this immuneACCESS record with in-frame sequences only. Its versions omit some clonotypes, under half of them owing to an unresolved V gene in the studies checked, with the rest unexplained. Here the sample has roughly 120,000 clones; approximately 90% occur a single time. 1.5% to 2% of the sample is held by the ten biggest clonotypes. The sequencing input was PBMCs. The source is a young woman in good health and CMV-seronegative.

The V call is TRBV19, the J call TRBJ1-2, with D uncertain. V was pared by 7 bases and J by 4 bases, with 19 bases between. This CDR3 comprises 15 residues. Germline V lookup: CDR1 LNHDA, CDR2 SQIVND (reference sequence). The CDR3 region is CASNTETLGSYGYTF. The DNA for the CDR3 is TGTGCCAGTAATACGGAGACGCTTGGAAGCTATGGCTACACCTTC.

The gene calls are TRBV15 and TRBJ1-3; D is perhaps TRBD1 (6 bases). Germline CDR1 reads LNHNV; CDR2 reads YYDKDF (reference sequence). Trimming cost V 1 base and J 0 bases, with 19 bases left between them. The CDR3 contains 19 residues. CDR3 loop: CATSRGRASGGLSGNTIYF. The CDR3 DNA is TGTGCCACCAGCAGAGGAAGGGCCTCGGGGGGCCTCTCTGGAAACACCATATATTTT.

The chain recombines TRBV4-3 with TRBJ2-1, with 12 bases matching TRBD1. The CDR3 contains 17 residues. Unmatched junction bases numbered 10, after V lost 0 bases and J lost 10 bases. Germline V CDR1 and CDR2: LGHNA, YSLEER. The CDR3 DNA reads as TGCGCCAGCAGCCAAGATGCGGGGGGACAGGGGGCAAAAGAGCAGTTCTTC. Encoded protein: CASSQDAGGQGAKEQFF.

The rearrangement uses TRBV2 and TRBJ1-3; 7 nucleotides match TRBD1. The CDR3 runs to 14 residues. Germline loops: CDR1 SNHLY, CDR2 FYNNEI. V shed 8 bases and J 0 bases; nucleotides not matched to a gene: 4. CDR3 sequence: CASDRAVSGNTIYF. CDR3 DNA: TGTGCCAGCGACAGGGCCGTCTCTGGAAACACCATATATTTT. The entire variable domain, with the rest obtained from reference TRBV2 and TRBJ1-3, is as follows: EPEVTQTPSHQVTQMGQEVILRCVPISNHLYFYWYRQILGQKVEFLVSFYNNEISEKSEIFDDQFSVERPDGSNFTLKIRSTKLEDSAMYFCASDRAVSGNTIYFGEGSWLTVV.

This clone is categorized as medium-sized. This chain links TRBV6-5 with TRBJ1-6; TRBD1 aligns across 7 bases. CDR3 length: 14 amino acids. Per the germline V gene, CDR1 is MNHEY and CDR2 is SVGAGI. V dropped 4 bases and J dropped 7; count of bases not matched to a gene: 4. The CDR3 bases are TGTGCCAGCAGTTTAGGGACAGAGAATTCACCCCTCCACTTT. Its translation: CASSLGTENSPLHF.

The V call is TRBV19, the J call TRBJ1-4; D remains unclear. This CDR3 region has 14 residues. V was pared by 3 bases and J by 0 bases, with 5 bases between. Per the germline V gene, CDR1 is LNHDA and CDR2 is SQIVND (reference sequence). In nucleotides, the CDR3 is TGTGCCAGTAGTATTAGTGCAACTAATGAAAAACTGTTTTTT. Residues: CASSISATNEKLFF.

V is TRBV7-3 and J is TRBJ2-7; 8 positions match TRBD2. This CDR3 region has 14 residues. V lost 2 bases, J lost 4 bases, and 4 bases stayed unmatched. Looked up from germline, CDR1 is SGHTA and CDR2 is FQGTGA. CDR3: CASSLGGGKYEQYF. The CDR3 coding sequence is TGTGCCAGCAGCTTAGGCGGGGGGAAGTACGAGCAGTACTTC.

Only a few counts were recorded for this clone. V and J are TRBV25-1 and TRBJ2-7, with 7 nucleotides matching TRBD2. Germline CDR1 is MGHDK and CDR2 is SYGVNS. This CDR3 spans 15 amino acids. V lost 4 bases and J lost 2; bases outside the gene matches: 8. The CDR3 here is CASSAWLADPYEQYF. The CDR3 nucleotides are TGTGCCAGCAGTGCCTGGCTAGCGGATCCCTACGAGCAGTACTTC.

The chain carries TRBV9 and TRBJ1-3, with D unresolved. Germline CDR1 and CDR2: SGDLS and YYNGEE. Trimming took 6 bases from V and 0 from J, leaving 7 bases between them. The CDR3 covers 13 residues. DNA of the CDR3: TGTGCCAGCACCCCGTACTCTGGAAACACCATATATTTT. Protein product: CASTPYSGNTIYF.

The chain joins TRBV25-1 to TRBJ2-1; D is ambiguous. Germline-derived CDR1 and CDR2 are MGHDK and SYGVNS. The CDR3 runs to 14 residues. The V gene lost 3 bases and the J gene lost 7 bases, with 13 bases spanning the gap. The CDR3, as DNA: TGTGCCAGCAGTGACCCCAGGCTATCGAATGAGCAGTTCTTC. Translating it yields CASSDPRLSNEQFF. Full variable domain (remainder filled in from reference TRBV25-1 and TRBJ2-1): EADIYQTPRYLVIGTGKKITLECSQTMGHDKMYWYQQDPGMELHLIHYSYGVNSTEKGDLSSESTVSRIRTEHFPLTLESARPSHTSQYLCASSDPRLSNEQFFGPGTRLTVL.

The rearrangement links TRBV9 to TRBJ2-2; D gene ambiguous. Germline V CDR1 and CDR2: SGDLS, YYNGEE. This CDR3 has 12 amino acids. The V end lost 4 bases, the J end lost 2 bases, and 3 bases lay between the germline ends. The CDR3 sequence is CASSPNTGELFF. The CDR3 nucleotides read TGTGCCAGCAGCCCAAACACCGGGGAGCTGTTTTTT.

This chain uses TRBV7-2 with TRBJ1-3; D is uncertain. The CDR3 is 13 amino acids. Trimming cost V 5 bases and J 0 bases, with 5 bases left between them. Germline V lookup: CDR1 SGHTA, CDR2 FQGNSA. CDR3 bases: TGTGCCAGCAGCGCGGCCTCTGGAAACACCATATATTTT. Encoded protein: CASSAASGNTIYF. Full variable domain (remainder filled in from reference TRBV7-2 and TRBJ1-3): GAGVSQSPSNKVTEKGKDVELRCDPISGHTALYWYRQSLGQGLEFLIYFQGNSAPDKSGLPSDRFSAERTGGSVSTLTIQRTQQEDSAVYLCASSAASGNTIYFGEGSWLTVV.

This chain uses TRBV18 with TRBJ1-2; 10 bases map to TRBD1. V shed 5 bases and J 2 bases; nucleotides not matched to a gene: 2. The CDR3 consists of 14 residues. The germline CDR1 and CDR2 sequences are KGHSH and LQKENI. In DNA form, the CDR3 reads TGTGCCAGCTCAGACAGGGGGCAAAACTATGGCTACACCTTC. Amino acid sequence: CASSDRGQNYGYTF.

The V gene is TRBV9, the J gene TRBJ2-7; TRBD2 is a possible D gene (7 bases). CDR1 is SGDLS, CDR2 YYNGEE, per germline. The CDR3 loop spans 15 amino acids. V dropped 4 bases and J dropped 3 bases, with 17 bases sitting between them. CDR3 in DNA: TGTGCCAGCAGCTCGGTGGGGGGGCCCGACTACGAGCAGTACTTC. Its translation is CASSSVGGPDYEQYF.

The J gene is TRBJ1-1, the V gene TRBV25-1; no definite D call. The CDR3 consists of 16 residues. Germline CDR1 MGHDK, CDR2 SYGVNS. V lost 3 bases and J 5 bases, leaving 19 bases between the germline ends. Here the CDR3 DNA reads TGTGCCAGCAGTGAGGGAGGCTCCCCAAGGAAGACTGAAGCTTTCTTT. Translating gives CASSEGGSPRKTEAFF.

The chain has TRBV5-6 and TRBJ2-5; 10 nucleotides match TRBD2. Looked up from germline, CDR1 is SGHDT and CDR2 is YYEEEE. This CDR3 is 16 amino acids long. The V segment lost 4 bases and the J segment 4 bases; nucleotides outside the gene matches: 10. In nucleotides, the CDR3 is TGTGCCAGCAGCCTACAGCAGCGGGGGGGCCGAGAGACCCAGTACTTC. This gives the protein CASSLQQRGGRETQYF.

The rearrangement joins TRBV19 to TRBJ1-2; 7 bases are shared with TRBD1. This CDR3 spans 15 amino acids. Germline V gene sequence: CDR1 LNHDA, CDR2 SQIVND (reference sequence). With V trimmed by 3 bases and J by 3 bases, 7 bases remained unmatched. This chain's CDR3 is CASSIWDSEDYGYTF. For the CDR3, the DNA is TGTGCCAGTAGTATCTGGGACAGCGAAGACTATGGCTACACCTTC.

The chain couples TRBV7-9 to TRBJ2-1, with 14 bases aligning to TRBD2. The V gene's germline CDR1 is SEHNR and CDR2 FQNEAQ (reference sequence). This CDR3 region has 16 residues. The junction had 7 bases not matched to a gene; V was cut back by 5 bases and J by 7 bases. CDR3 sequence reads: CASSRTSGRTRNEQFF. For the CDR3, the DNA is TGTGCCAGCAGCCGGACTAGCGGGAGGACTCGGAATGAGCAGTTCTTC.

Turning to this clone: The junction differs from germline at one of its ends, possibly a read error. The V gene is TRBV6-5, the J gene TRBJ1-1; D is undetermined. Germline V CDR1 and CDR2: MNHEY, SVGAGI. CDR3 length: 15 residues. CDR3 nucleotide sequence: TGTGCCAGCAGATACTCCCCAGGTATGAACACTGAAGCTTTCTTT. Translating gives CASRYSPGMNTEAFF.

The CDR3 DNA reads as TGTGCCATCAGGGGACAGGGCCCTAACACCGGGGAGCTGTTTTTT. It codes for CAIRGQGPNTGELFF. The gene calls are TRBV10-3 and TRBJ2-2; 9 positions agree with TRBD1. In germline, CDR1 is ENHRY, CDR2 SYGVKD. The length of the CDR3 is 15 residues. The junction had 4 bases not matched to a gene; V was cut back by 6 bases and J by 2 bases.

This chain links TRBV7-2 with TRBJ2-5; 9 bases fit TRBD2. The V segment lost 5 bases and the J segment 2 bases; nucleotides outside the gene matches: 9. This CDR3 comprises 16 residues. Germline V gene lookup returns CDR1 SGHTA and CDR2 FQGNSA. The CDR3 reads CASSQGVAGVQETQYF. The CDR3 DNA follows: TGTGCCAGCAGCCAGGGAGTAGCGGGGGTACAAGAGACCCAGTACTTC.

This clone was seen only once. The J gene is TRBJ1-1, the V gene TRBV9; TRBD1 agrees at 9 bases. The V and J ends lost 2 bases and 6 bases, in that order; junction bases with no gene match: 8. This CDR3 region has 15 residues. Per germline, CDR1 SGDLS and CDR2 YYNGEE. The CDR3 here is CASSVTGTGIAEAFF. The CDR3 coding sequence is TGTGCCAGCAGCGTTACCGGGACAGGGATAGCTGAAGCTTTCTTT.

The chain couples TRBV5-1 to TRBJ2-1; D might be TRBD1 (5 bases). Trimming removed 3 bases from V and 7 bases from J, with 8 bases in between. Germline assignment: CDR1 SGHRS and CDR2 YFSETQ. This CDR3 has 12 residues. This CDR3 reads CASSYTGNEQFF. In DNA form, the CDR3 reads TGCGCCAGCAGCTACACAGGTAATGAGCAGTTCTTC.

V gene TRBV5-1 combines with J gene TRBJ2-7, with D perhaps TRBD1 (7 bases). Germline CDR1 SGHRS, CDR2 YFSETQ. The CDR3 consists of 13 residues. V lost 4 bases, J lost 7 bases, and 15 bases lay in between. CDR3 region: CASSATGAGEQYF. The CDR3 coding sequence is TGCGCCAGCAGCGCCACAGGGGCGGGGGAGCAGTACTTC.

V gene TRBV5-6 combines with J gene TRBJ2-7; TRBD2 aligns across 12 bases. J lost 3 bases, V lost 1 base, and 11 bases had no gene match. The germline CDR1 and CDR2 sequences are SGHDT and YYEEEE. The length of the CDR3 is 18 residues. CDR3 protein: CASSLRLAGGPQDYEQYF. In DNA, the CDR3 is TGTGCCAGCAGCTTGAGGCTAGCGGGGGGGCCTCAAGACTACGAGCAGTACTTC.